A selection of T cell receptor beta chains follows, all from one sample in a study of identical twins. In TCRdb, the 5' RACE reads were re-called with MiXCR into one record per CDR3 protein. The profile shows roughly 690,000 distinct CDR3 sequences, 6% to 6.5% of them singletons. Sequencing was carried out using naive T cells sorted from blood. Receptors were obtained from a man younger than 35 in good health. CDR3s include the opening cysteine and the closing phenylalanine or tryptophan.

cdr3_length: 17
v_call: TRBV12-3/TRBV12-4
cdr3_aa: CASSQRGLAGGSNEQFF

cdr3_length: 14
v_call: TRBV12-3/TRBV12-4
cdr3_aa: CASRRTGATYEQFF

cdr3_length: 16
v_call: TRBV19
cdr3_aa: CASSKVARTGNQPQHF

cdr3_length: 14
v_call: TRBV7-9
cdr3_aa: CASRPMGYNQPQHF

cdr3_length: 15
v_call: TRBV7-9
cdr3_aa: CASSRAEGAAGELFF

cdr3_length: 11
v_call: TRBV11-2
cdr3_aa: CASSGTNAQYF

cdr3_length: 17
v_call: TRBV4-2
cdr3_aa: CASSQVIGGYSNQPQHF

cdr3_length: 15
v_call: TRBV29-1
cdr3_aa: CSASQGGLAYNEQFF

cdr3_length: 14
v_call: TRBV13
cdr3_aa: CASSGGGRAVEQFF

cdr3_length: 13
v_call: TRBV6-1
cdr3_aa: CASRPRGTGELFF

cdr3_length: 13
v_call: TRBV28
cdr3_aa: CASSSKWVYEQYF

cdr3_length: 13
v_call: TRBV30
cdr3_aa: CAWTRSRVGGYTF

cdr3_length: 16
v_call: TRBV11-2
cdr3_aa: CASSQRSPLRNTEAFF

cdr3_length: 15
v_call: TRBV6-1
cdr3_aa: CASKGTETVPWEQYF

cdr3_length: 18
v_call: TRBV11-2
cdr3_aa: CASRGDGLAAILGKGQFF

cdr3_length: 20
v_call: TRBV9
cdr3_aa: CASSVEWTGGANSGANVLTF

cdr3_length: 14
v_call: TRBV14
cdr3_aa: CASSQDGGQETQYF

cdr3_length: 12
v_call: TRBV29-1
cdr3_aa: CSVEITSGDQFF

cdr3_length: 15
v_call: TRBV4-3
cdr3_aa: CSSSQGLAGAKEQFF

cdr3_length: 16
v_call: TRBV6-5
cdr3_aa: CASSYSLVQGGHTIYF

cdr3_length: 14
v_call: TRBV6-5
cdr3_aa: CASSLGKEAYEQYF

cdr3_length: 17
v_call: TRBV7-2
cdr3_aa: CASSLLGSGRRGDTQYF

cdr3_length: 12
v_call: TRBV12-3/TRBV12-4
cdr3_aa: CASSSPPAPSHF

cdr3_length: 16
v_call: TRBV24-1
cdr3_aa: CATSDVNGGTWGGYTF

cdr3_length: 15
v_call: TRBV4-1
cdr3_aa: CASSHQAGAADTQYF

cdr3_length: 16
v_call: TRBV24-1
cdr3_aa: CATSALSNVGQDTQYF

cdr3_length: 12
v_call: TRBV29-1
cdr3_aa: CSGQEPQETQYF

cdr3_length: 15
v_call: TRBV9
cdr3_aa: CASSPLLEGPYEQYF

cdr3_length: 16
v_call: TRBV12-3/TRBV12-4
cdr3_aa: CASRGTGTSSDNEQFF

cdr3_length: 15
v_call: TRBV3-1
cdr3_aa: CASSQNRGYTGELFF

cdr3_length: 16
v_call: TRBV18
cdr3_aa: CASSPSPDSINTEAFF

cdr3_length: 16
v_call: TRBV7-7
cdr3_aa: CASSPTSGMSTDTQYF

cdr3_length: 15
v_call: TRBV19
cdr3_aa: CASSIGVMGIDEQFF

cdr3_length: 14
v_call: TRBV29-1
cdr3_aa: CSVDVLGSGEKLFF

cdr3_length: 16
v_call: TRBV29-1
cdr3_aa: CSVEDQGDPLQETQYF

cdr3_length: 15
v_call: TRBV5-4
cdr3_aa: CASSPRLAGEYEQYF

cdr3_length: 15
v_call: TRBV5-4
cdr3_aa: CASSASGTLINEQFF

cdr3_length: 15
v_call: TRBV9
cdr3_aa: CASSPGTGSAYEQYF

cdr3_length: 12
v_call: TRBV25-1
cdr3_aa: CASSEYGETQYF

cdr3_length: 18
v_call: TRBV12-3/TRBV12-4
cdr3_aa: CASSLELAGGLHYNEQFF

cdr3_length: 15
v_call: TRBV11-1
cdr3_aa: CASSLRDRDYNEQFF

cdr3_length: 15
v_call: TRBV5-1
cdr3_aa: CASSPPLDLTGELFF

cdr3_length: 16
v_call: TRBV27
cdr3_aa: CASRPKTPERDQPQHF

cdr3_length: 14
v_call: TRBV29-1
cdr3_aa: CSVAFVAGGYEQFF

cdr3_length: 15
v_call: TRBV7-2
cdr3_aa: CASSFPPYMNTEAFF

cdr3_length: 15
v_call: TRBV19
cdr3_aa: CASSITQLKPLLRPF

cdr3_length: 13
v_call: TRBV13
cdr3_aa: CASSSRGGREQYF